The next 26 T cell receptor beta chains were all read from a single sample in a study of cytomegalovirus exposure and HLA in healthy donors. Primers included in the PCR were 60 Vbeta and 13 Jbeta primers. Method: immunoSEQ multiplex PCR; TCRdb's copy keeps in-frame clones and lacks some. The table lists more than 140,000 clones, 75% to 80% of them singletons. Sequencing was performed on PBMCs. These receptors were collected from a male donor in good health and CMV-seronegative.

The CDR3 sequence: CASSSGLAGGPPGELFF. DNA of the CDR3: TGTGCCAGCAGCTCGGGACTAGCGGGGGGGCCCCCCGGGGAGCTGTTTTTT. This chain uses TRBV7-3 with TRBJ2-2; TRBD2 matches at 16 bases. Germline-derived CDR1 and CDR2 are SGHTA and FQGTGA. CDR3 size: 17 residues. The J segment lost 6 bases and the V segment lost 4 bases, leaving 5 bases of the junction unmatched.

This chain connects TRBV5-4 to TRBJ2-5, with D tentatively TRBD2 (5 bases). The J call may be in error: the DNA end matches TRBJ2-7 better. There are 13 residues in the CDR3. The germline gives CDR1 SGHNT, CDR2 YYREEE (reference sequence). The CDR3 DNA is TGTGCCAGCAGCGCCAGCGGCTTTGTCGAGCAGTACTTC. Its protein product is CASSASGFVEQYF.

The genes are TRBV7-8 and TRBJ1-6; 9 bases align to TRBD1. CDR3 length equals 15 residues. Germline V CDR1 and CDR2: SGHVS, FQNEAQ. J gave up 10 bases and V 3 bases, and 7 bases lay outside the gene matches. The CDR3 DNA reads as TGTGCCAGCAGCTTGCCCGGGACAGGGAGATCACCCCTCCACTTT. Translated, it gives CASSLPGTGRSPLHF.

The chain uses TRBV5-6 and TRBJ2-2; 7 bases line up with TRBD2. The V segment lost 1 base and the J segment 1 base; nucleotides outside the gene matches: 7. Germline CDR1 SGHDT, CDR2 YYEEEE. The CDR3 is 17 residues long. The CDR3: CASSLSSGTKNTGELFF. The DNA of the CDR3 is TGTGCCAGCAGCTTGAGTTCCGGGACTAAGAACACCGGGGAGCTGTTTTTT.

The sample holds a few counts of this clone. The chain carries TRBV19 and TRBJ2-3; 10 positions agree with TRBD1. The CDR3 extends over 17 amino acids. Germline trimming cut 5 bases from V and 0 bases from J; bases unmatched to any gene: 8. The V gene's germline CDR1 is LNHDA and CDR2 SQIVND (reference sequence). The CDR3 region is CASSPTPGQGSTDTQYF. Here the CDR3 DNA reads TGTGCCAGTAGTCCGACCCCGGGACAGGGGAGCACAGATACGCAGTATTTT.

This clone was counted a few times. V gene TRBV11-3 combines with J gene TRBJ2-5; D call uncertain. The CDR3 spans 13 residues. Germline-derived CDR1 and CDR2 are SGHNT and YENEEA. Trimming removed 2 bases from V and 9 bases from J, with 13 bases in between. The CDR3 sequence is CASSLSEWSAQYF. CDR3 nucleotides: TGTGCCAGCAGCTTATCGGAGTGGTCGGCCCAGTACTTC.

The J gene is TRBJ1-4, the V gene TRBV10-3, with TRBD1 matching over 9 bases. Unmatched junction bases numbered 5, after V lost 5 bases and J lost 7 bases. Germline lookup yields CDR1 ENHRY and CDR2 SYGVKD. This CDR3 has 14 amino acids. The CDR3 sequence is CAISTGGAGEKLFF. The CDR3, as DNA: TGTGCCATCAGTACAGGGGGCGCGGGTGAAAAACTGTTTTTT.

The J gene is TRBJ1-5, the V gene TRBV7-8; TRBD1 agrees at 9 bases. This CDR3 region has 14 residues. Trimming at V came to 4 bases and at J to 5 bases, leaving 3 bases not matched to a gene. Germline assignment: CDR1 SGHVS and CDR2 FQNEAQ. The chain's CDR3 is CASSSRQGDQPQHF. The CDR3 DNA is TGTGCCAGCAGCTCCAGACAGGGGGATCAGCCCCAGCATTTT.

The rearrangement joins TRBV27 to TRBJ1-6, with D perhaps TRBD1 (6 bases). CDR3 length equals 18 residues. The V and J ends lost 3 bases and 0 bases respectively, with 15 bases between them. CDR1 is MNHEY, CDR2 SMNVEV, per germline (reference sequence). CDR3 DNA: TGTGCCAGCAGTTTTCTTCGCTCAGGGGCCTCCTATAATTCACCCCTCCACTTT. As protein: CASSFLRSGASYNSPLHF.

CDR3 in DNA: TGTGCCAGTAGTATGTGGGGGGGAGGCACTGAAGCTTTCTTT. Protein: CASSMWGGGTEAFF. The chain couples TRBV19 to TRBJ1-1, with a weak D call TRBD1 (5 bases). CDR1 LNHDA and CDR2 SQIVND come from the germline V gene (reference sequence). CDR3 length: 14 residues. Trimming stripped 3 bases from V and 4 bases from J, with 12 bases between.

This chain joins TRBV6-1 and TRBJ1-6; no firm D call. Germline lookup yields CDR1 MNHNS and CDR2 SASEGT. This CDR3 comprises 15 residues. V was shortened by 2 bases and J by 5 bases, with 10 bases between the two germline ends. The CDR3 protein is CASSESRLDNSPLHF. The CDR3 coding sequence is TGTGCCAGCAGTGAAAGCCGCTTGGATAATTCACCCCTCCACTTT.

The V and J genes are TRBV19 and TRBJ1-5; 11 nucleotides match TRBD1. CDR1 and CDR2 from the germline V gene are LNHDA and SQIVND (reference sequence). V gave up 4 bases and J gave up 5 bases; unmatched junction bases: 7. There are 16 residues in the CDR3. This CDR3 reads CASSNRDRGFDQPQHF. The CDR3 DNA is TGTGCCAGTAGTAACCGGGACAGGGGGTTCGATCAGCCCCAGCATTTT.

This chain connects TRBV5-1 to TRBJ2-7; 8 positions agree with TRBD1. Germline loops: CDR1 SGHRS, CDR2 YFSETQ. J gave up 0 bases and V 1 base, and 3 bases lay outside the gene matches. The CDR3 is 15 residues long. The CDR3 loop reads CASSLTGQGSYEQYF. CDR3 DNA sequence: TGCGCCAGCAGCTTGACTGGACAGGGCTCCTACGAGCAGTACTTC.

This chain joins TRBV2 and TRBJ1-1; a weak D match, TRBD1 (5 bases). The CDR3 is 13 residues long. Germline V CDR1 and CDR2: SNHLY, FYNNEI. Trimming shortened V by 7 bases and J by 1 base, and 10 bases separated the two germline ends. CDR3 protein: CASTQDTNTEAFF. The CDR3 DNA follows: TGTGCCAGCACCCAGGACACGAACACTGAAGCTTTCTTT.

The chain joins TRBV18 to TRBJ2-1; TRBD2 agrees at 13 bases. CDR3 length: 17 residues. V lost 6 bases, J lost 5 bases, and 10 bases stayed unmatched. Germline CDR1 reads KGHSH; CDR2 reads LQKENI. This chain's CDR3 is CASSPIAGTSGNNEQFF. Here the CDR3 DNA reads TGTGCCAGCTCCCCGATCGCCGGGACTAGCGGGAACAATGAGCAGTTCTTC.

V usage is TRBV6-1 and J usage is TRBJ2-1; TRBD1 aligns across 8 bases. Germline lookup yields CDR1 MNHNS and CDR2 SASEGT. With V trimmed by 10 bases and J by 2 bases, 10 bases remained unmatched. The length of the CDR3 is 15 residues. The CDR3 is CATFRGQVAYNEQFF. The CDR3 DNA follows: TGTGCCACCTTTCGGGGACAGGTTGCCTACAATGAGCAGTTCTTC.

This rearrangement joins TRBV19 to TRBJ2-7, with D possibly TRBD2 on 5 matching bases. Per germline, CDR1 LNHDA and CDR2 SQIVND (reference sequence). V was clipped by 5 bases and J by 3 bases, with 17 bases between them. This CDR3 is 15 amino acids long. CDR3 region: CASSRRSVRDYEQYF. CDR3 coding DNA: TGTGCCAGTAGTCGAAGGTCTGTCCGGGACTACGAGCAGTACTTC.

This clone was found once. CDR3 in amino acids: CASSGRDRVRGGYTF. The CDR3 DNA is TGTGCCAGCAGCGGCCGGGACAGGGTACGGGGTGGCTACACCTTC. The genes are TRBV4-2 and TRBJ1-2, with TRBD1 matching over 9 bases. The CDR3 runs to 15 residues. The V and J ends lost 5 bases and 7 bases, in that order; junction bases with no gene match: 11. The germline gives CDR1 LGHNA, CDR2 YNFKEQ.

This sequence joins TRBV5-5 and TRBJ1-1, with D perhaps matching TRBD1 (5 bases). The V gene lost 1 base and the J gene lost 1 base, with 17 bases spanning the gap. Germline V gene data show CDR1 as SGHKS and CDR2 as YYEKEE (reference sequence). This CDR3 is built from 17 residues. The CDR3 DNA is TGTGCCAGCAGCTTGAGGGACTCCTACGGCCAGAACACTGAAGCTTTCTTT. Protein product: CASSLRDSYGQNTEAFF.

The chain combines TRBV30 with TRBJ1-2; 10 bases line up with TRBD1. CDR1 is GTSNPN and CDR2 is SVGIG in the germline V gene (reference sequence). This CDR3 contains 13 residues. Trimming removed 3 bases from V and 11 bases from J; junction bases left unmatched: 9. CDR3 sequence reads: CAWRTTGTGVYTF. As DNA, the CDR3 is TGTGCCTGGAGAACAACCGGGACAGGGGTTTACACCTTC.

A remark on this clone: One end of the junction fails to match germline, which may point to a read error. The V and J genes are TRBV5-1 and TRBJ2-3; TRBD2 is a possible D gene (7 bases). The CDR3 is 14 amino acids. CDR1 SGHRS and CDR2 YFSETQ come from the germline V gene. In nucleotides, the CDR3 is TGCGCCAGCGGCTTTGCGGGGGCTACAGATACGCAGTATTTT. Residues: CASGFAGATDTQYF. The full variable domain, its missing parts supplied by reference TRBV5-1 and TRBJ2-3, is KAGVTQTPRYLIKTRGQQVTLSCSPISGHRSVSWYQQTPGQGLQFLFEYFSETQRNKGNFPGRFSGRQFSNSRSEMNVSTLELGDSALYLCASGFAGATDTQYFGPGTRLTVL.

V gene TRBV10-3 combines with J gene TRBJ2-3; 8 nucleotides match TRBD2. Germline lookup yields CDR1 ENHRY and CDR2 SYGVKD. CDR3 length: 15 amino acids. After removal of 3 bases from V and 5 bases from J, the junction contained 7 bases not matched to a gene. DNA for the CDR3: TGTGCCATCAGTGAACTAGCGGTTGGACGAGATACGCAGTATTTT. Encoded protein: CAISELAVGRDTQYF.

The chain is built from TRBV7-2 and TRBJ2-7; D might be TRBD1 (6 bases). The CDR3 covers 13 residues. V was clipped by 7 bases and J by 2 bases, with 12 bases between them. Per germline, CDR1 SGHTA and CDR2 FQGNSA. CDR3 coding DNA: TGTGCCAGCAACCCGGACAGCGCCTACGAGCAGTACTTC. Residues: CASNPDSAYEQYF.

The V call is TRBV9, the J call TRBJ2-7; D gene unclear. Germline V lookup: CDR1 SGDLS, CDR2 YYNGEE. The CDR3 spans 14 residues. Trimming took 0 bases from V and 0 from J, leaving 7 bases between them. In DNA, the CDR3 is TGTGCCAGCAGCGTAGATCCTACCTCCTACGAGCAGTACTTC. Protein product: CASSVDPTSYEQYF.

This chain uses TRBV5-1 with TRBJ2-1, with no clear D. The V end lost 0 bases, the J end lost 2 bases, and 9 bases lay between the germline ends. CDR1 and CDR2 from the germline V gene are SGHRS and YFSETQ. The CDR3 consists of 15 residues. The CDR3 DNA sequence: TGCGCCAGCAGCTTGGGGGCTACGGCCTACAATGAGCAGTTCTTC. It encodes CASSLGATAYNEQFF.

The rearrangement links TRBV10-3 to TRBJ2-7, with TRBD2 as a possible D gene (6 bases). The CDR3 consists of 16 residues. Germline CDR1 and CDR2: ENHRY and SYGVKD. V lost 4 bases and J 3 bases, leaving 19 bases between the germline ends. The CDR3 protein is CAISGAGPGGNYEQYF. CDR3 bases: TGTGCCATCAGTGGGGCAGGGCCTGGGGGGAACTACGAGCAGTACTTC.